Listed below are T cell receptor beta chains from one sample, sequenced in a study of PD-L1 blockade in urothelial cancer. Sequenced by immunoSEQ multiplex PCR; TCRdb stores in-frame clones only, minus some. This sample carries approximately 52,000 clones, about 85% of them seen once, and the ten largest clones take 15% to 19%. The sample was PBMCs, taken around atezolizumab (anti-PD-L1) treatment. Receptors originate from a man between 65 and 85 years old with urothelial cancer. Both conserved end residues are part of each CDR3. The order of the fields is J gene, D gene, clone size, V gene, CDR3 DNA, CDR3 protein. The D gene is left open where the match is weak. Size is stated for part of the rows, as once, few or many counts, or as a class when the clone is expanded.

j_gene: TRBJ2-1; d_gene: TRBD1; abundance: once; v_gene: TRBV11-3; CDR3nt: TGTGCCAGCAGCCCCCGAGGACAGGGAAACAATGAGCAGTTCTTC; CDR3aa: CASSPRGQGNNEQFF
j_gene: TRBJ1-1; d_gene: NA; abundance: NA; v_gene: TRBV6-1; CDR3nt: TGTGCCAGCAGTGAAGCGTATGACGGGACTGAAGCTTTCTTT; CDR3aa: CASSEAYDGTEAFF
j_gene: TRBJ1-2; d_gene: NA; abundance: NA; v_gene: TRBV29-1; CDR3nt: TGCAGCGTTGAGTTGGGGGGCGGGGGTGGCTATGGCTACACCTTC; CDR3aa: CSVELGGGGGYGYTF
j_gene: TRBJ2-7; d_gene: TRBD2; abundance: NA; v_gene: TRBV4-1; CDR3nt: TGCGCCAGCAGCCAGACTCCGGGACTATCCTACGAGCAGTACTTC; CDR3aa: CASSQTPGLSYEQYF
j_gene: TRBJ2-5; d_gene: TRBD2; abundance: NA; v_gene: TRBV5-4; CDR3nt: TGTGCCAGCAGCTTGGGGACTAGCGGGGGACAAGAGACCCAGTACTTC; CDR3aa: CASSLGTSGGQETQYF
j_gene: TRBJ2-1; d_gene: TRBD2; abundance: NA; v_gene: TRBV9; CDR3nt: TGTGCCAGCAGCGCAGCGGGAGGGCCTTACAATGAGCAGTTCTTC; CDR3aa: CASSAAGGPYNEQFF
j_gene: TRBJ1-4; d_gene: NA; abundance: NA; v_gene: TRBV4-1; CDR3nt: TGCGCCAGCAGCCAATCCGGGGAGGGTGAAAAACTGTTTTTT; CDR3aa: CASSQSGEGEKLFF
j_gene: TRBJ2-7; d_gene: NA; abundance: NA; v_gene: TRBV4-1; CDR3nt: TGCGCCAGCAGCCAAGATTATACCAGCGGCAGCTCCTACGAGCAGTACTTC; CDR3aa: CASSQDYTSGSSYEQYF
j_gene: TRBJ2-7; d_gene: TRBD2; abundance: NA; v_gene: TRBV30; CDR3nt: TGTGCCTGGAGTGGGGGAGGGCCTTACGAGCAGTACTTC; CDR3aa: CAWSGGGPYEQYF
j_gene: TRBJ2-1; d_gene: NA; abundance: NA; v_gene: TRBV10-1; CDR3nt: TGCGCCAGCTGCCTCCGCCTGGGCGATGAGCAGTTCTTC; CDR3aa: CASCLRLGDEQFF
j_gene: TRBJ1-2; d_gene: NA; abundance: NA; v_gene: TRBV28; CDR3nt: TGTGCCAGCAGTTTCCCCCGGCAGGGGAGTGGCTACACCTTC; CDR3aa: CASSFPRQGSGYTF
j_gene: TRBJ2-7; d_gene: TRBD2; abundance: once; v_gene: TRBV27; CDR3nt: TGTGCCAGCAGTTTAATCTCGGGACTAGCGGGAGCCTACGAGCAGTACTTC; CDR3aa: CASSLISGLAGAYEQYF
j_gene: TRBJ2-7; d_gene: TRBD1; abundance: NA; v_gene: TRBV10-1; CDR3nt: TGCGCCAGCAGCGGGGACAGGGGCTCCTACGAGCAGTACTTC; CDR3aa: CASSGDRGSYEQYF
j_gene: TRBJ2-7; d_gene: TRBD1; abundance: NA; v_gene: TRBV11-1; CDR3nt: TGTGCCAGCAGCCAGGACAGGGGGAACCCCTACGAGCAGTACTTC; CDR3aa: CASSQDRGNPYEQYF
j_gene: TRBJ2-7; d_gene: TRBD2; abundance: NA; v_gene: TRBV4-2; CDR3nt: TGTGCCAGCAGCCAAGATGCTAGCGGGAGTGTCTACGAGCAGTACTTC; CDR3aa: CASSQDASGSVYEQYF
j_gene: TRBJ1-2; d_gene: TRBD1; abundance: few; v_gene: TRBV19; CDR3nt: TGTGCCAGTAGGGACAGGGATGATGGCTACACCTTC; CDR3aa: CASRDRDDGYTF
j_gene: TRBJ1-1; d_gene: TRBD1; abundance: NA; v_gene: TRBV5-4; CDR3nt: TGTGCCAGCAGCTCCTTGGACAGGGGGAACACTGAAGCTTTCTTT; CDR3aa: CASSSLDRGNTEAFF
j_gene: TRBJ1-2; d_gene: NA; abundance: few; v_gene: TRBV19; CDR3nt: TGTGCCAGTAGCCAGGGATTGGACTATGGCTACACCTTC; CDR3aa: CASSQGLDYGYTF
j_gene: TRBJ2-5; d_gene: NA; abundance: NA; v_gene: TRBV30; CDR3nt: TGTGCCTGGAGTGTAGGCCAGGGGGGAGCCCAAGAGACCCAGTACTTC; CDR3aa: CAWSVGQGGAQETQYF
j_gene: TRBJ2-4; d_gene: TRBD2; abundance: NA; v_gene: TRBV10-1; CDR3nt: TGCGCCAGCAGTGAGTCGAGCGGGAGAGCCAAAAACATTCAGTACTTC; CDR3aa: CASSESSGRAKNIQYF
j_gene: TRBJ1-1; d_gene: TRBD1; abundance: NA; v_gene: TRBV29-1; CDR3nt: TGCAGCGTTTCCCCAGGGGGAGTCACTGAAGCTTTCTTT; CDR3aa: CSVSPGGVTEAFF
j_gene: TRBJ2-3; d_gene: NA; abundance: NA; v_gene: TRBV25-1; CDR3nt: TGTGCCAGCAGTGGGGCCGCCACAGGATACGCGTATTTT; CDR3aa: CASSGAATGYAYF